Detailed here is one T cell receptor beta chain. What it binds is unknown. From germline, CDR1 is SGHVS and CDR2 FNYEAQ. The CDR3 length is 18 residues. J lost 6 bases, V lost 2 bases, and 16 bases had no gene match. Sequencing was performed with immunoSEQ multiplex PCR; in TCRdb, only in-frame clones are kept and a portion is missing. The table has around 55,000 clones, about nine tenths seen once. This entry comes from a study of cytomegalovirus exposure and HLA in healthy donors. Study outcomes and limitations: For cytomegalovirus status, the classifier reportedly gave diagnoses with high specificity and sensitivity.

Sequencing used PBMCs. This chain joins TRBV7-6 and TRBJ2-7, with 10 bases aligning to TRBD1. The source of this sequence is a man between 18 and 29 years old in good health and CMV-seronegative. The CDR3 DNA reads as TGTGCCAGCAGCTTAAACCCTCGACAGGGGGCCTTTTATACCGAGCAGTACTTC. This codes for CASSLNPRQGAFYTEQYF.